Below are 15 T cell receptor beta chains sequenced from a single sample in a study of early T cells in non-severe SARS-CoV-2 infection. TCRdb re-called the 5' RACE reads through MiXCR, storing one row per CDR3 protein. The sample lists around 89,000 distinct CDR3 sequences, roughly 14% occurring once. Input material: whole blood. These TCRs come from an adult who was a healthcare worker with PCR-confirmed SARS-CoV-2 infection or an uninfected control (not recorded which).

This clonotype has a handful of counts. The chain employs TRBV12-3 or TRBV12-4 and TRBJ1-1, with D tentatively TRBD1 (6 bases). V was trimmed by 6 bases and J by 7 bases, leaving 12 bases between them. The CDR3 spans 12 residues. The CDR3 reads CASSHRDNEAFF. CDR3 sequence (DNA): TGTGCCAGCAGCCACCGGGACAATGAAGCTTTCTTT.

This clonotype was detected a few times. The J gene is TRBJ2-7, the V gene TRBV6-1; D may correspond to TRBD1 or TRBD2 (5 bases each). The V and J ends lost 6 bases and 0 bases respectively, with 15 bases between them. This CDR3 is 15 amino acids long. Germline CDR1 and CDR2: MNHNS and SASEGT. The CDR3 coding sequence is TGTGCCAGCAGATTCGGGACGCACACCTCCTACGAGCAGTACGTC. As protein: CASRFGTHTSYEQYV.

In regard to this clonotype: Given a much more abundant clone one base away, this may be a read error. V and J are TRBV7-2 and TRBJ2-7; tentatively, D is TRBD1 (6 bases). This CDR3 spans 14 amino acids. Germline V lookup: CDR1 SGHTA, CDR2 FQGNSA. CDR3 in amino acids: CAGSLGPGAYEQYV. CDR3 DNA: TGTGCCGGCAGCTTAGGGCCAGGGGCCTACGAGCAGTACGTC.

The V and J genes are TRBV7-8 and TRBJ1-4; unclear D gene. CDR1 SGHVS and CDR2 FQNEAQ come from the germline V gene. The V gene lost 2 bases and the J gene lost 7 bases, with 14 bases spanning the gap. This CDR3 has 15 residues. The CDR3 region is CASSLSRIPSEKLFF. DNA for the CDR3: TGTGCCAGCAGCTTATCGCGGATACCCTCTGAAAAACTGTTTTTT.

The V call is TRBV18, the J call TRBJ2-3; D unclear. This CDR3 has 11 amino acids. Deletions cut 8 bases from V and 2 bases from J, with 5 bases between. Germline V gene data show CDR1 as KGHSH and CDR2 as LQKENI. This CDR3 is CASSPTDTQYF. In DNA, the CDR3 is TGTGCCAGCAGCCCCACAGATACGCAGTATTTT.

The CDR3 DNA sequence: TGTGCCAGCAGCGTTGCCGAGGTCAATGAGCAGTTCTTC. This translates into CASSVAEVNEQFF. The chain employs TRBV9 and TRBJ2-1; D is unresolved. This CDR3 has 13 residues. The V gene lost 2 bases and the J gene lost 6 bases, with 9 bases spanning the gap. The germline V gene encodes CDR1 SGDLS and CDR2 YYNGEE. The complete variable domain, with remaining parts taken from reference TRBV9 and TRBJ2-1, reads DSGVTQTPKHLITATGQRVTLRCSPRSGDLSVYWYQQSLDQGLQFLIQYYNGEERAKGNILERFSAQQFPDLHSELNLSSLELGDSALYFCASSVAEVNEQFFGPGTRLTVL.

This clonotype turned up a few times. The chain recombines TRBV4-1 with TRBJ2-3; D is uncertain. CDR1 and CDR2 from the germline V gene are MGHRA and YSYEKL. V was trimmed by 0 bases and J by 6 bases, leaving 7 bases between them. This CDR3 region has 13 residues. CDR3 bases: TGCGCCAGCAGCCAAGACGCCGTTGATACGCAGTATTTT. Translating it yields CASSQDAVDTQYF.

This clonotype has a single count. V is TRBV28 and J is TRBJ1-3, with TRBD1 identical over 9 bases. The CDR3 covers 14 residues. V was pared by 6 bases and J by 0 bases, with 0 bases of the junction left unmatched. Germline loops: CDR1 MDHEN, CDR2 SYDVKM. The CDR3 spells CASRGQGSGNTIYF. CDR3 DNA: TGTGCCAGCAGGGGACAGGGCTCTGGAAACACCATATATTTT.

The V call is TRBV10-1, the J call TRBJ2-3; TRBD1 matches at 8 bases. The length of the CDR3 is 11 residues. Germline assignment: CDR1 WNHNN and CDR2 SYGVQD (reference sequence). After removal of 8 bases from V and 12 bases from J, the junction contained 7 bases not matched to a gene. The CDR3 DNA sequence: TGCGCCAGCGGGAAGACAGGGGCTCAGTATTTT. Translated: CASGKTGAQYF.

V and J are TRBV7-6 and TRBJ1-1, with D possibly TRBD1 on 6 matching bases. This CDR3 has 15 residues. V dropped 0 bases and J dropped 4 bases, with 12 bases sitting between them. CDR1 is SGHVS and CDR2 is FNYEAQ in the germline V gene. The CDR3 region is CASSLAGGRATEAFF. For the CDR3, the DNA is TGTGCCAGCAGCTTAGCCGGGGGGCGGGCCACTGAAGCTTTCTTT.

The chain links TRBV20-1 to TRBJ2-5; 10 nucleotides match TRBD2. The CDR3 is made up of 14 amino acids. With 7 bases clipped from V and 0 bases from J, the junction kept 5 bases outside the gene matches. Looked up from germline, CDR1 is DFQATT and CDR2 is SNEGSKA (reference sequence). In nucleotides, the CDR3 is TGCAGTGTTAAACTAGCGGGGTACCAAGAGACCCAGTACTTC. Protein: CSVKLAGYQETQYF.

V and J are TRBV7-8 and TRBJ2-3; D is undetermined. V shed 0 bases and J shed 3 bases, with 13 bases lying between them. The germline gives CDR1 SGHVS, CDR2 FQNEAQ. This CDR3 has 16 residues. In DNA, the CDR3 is TGTGCCAGCAGCTTAGCGCCGATAGAGGTGACAGATACGCAGTATTTT. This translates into CASSLAPIEVTDTQYF. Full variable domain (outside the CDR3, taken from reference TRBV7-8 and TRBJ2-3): GAGVSQSPRYKVAKRGQDVALRCDPISGHVSLFWYQQALGQGPEFLTYFQNEAQLDKSGLPSDRFFAERPEGSVSTLKIQRTQQEDSAVYLCASSLAPIEVTDTQYFGPGTRLTVL.

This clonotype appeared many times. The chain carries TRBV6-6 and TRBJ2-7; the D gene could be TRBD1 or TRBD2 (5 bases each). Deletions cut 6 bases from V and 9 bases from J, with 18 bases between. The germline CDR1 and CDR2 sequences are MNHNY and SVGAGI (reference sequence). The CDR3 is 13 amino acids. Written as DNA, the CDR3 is TGTGCCAGCAGATCCCGGGACCTAACTTCGCAGTACGTC. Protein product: CASRSRDLTSQYV.

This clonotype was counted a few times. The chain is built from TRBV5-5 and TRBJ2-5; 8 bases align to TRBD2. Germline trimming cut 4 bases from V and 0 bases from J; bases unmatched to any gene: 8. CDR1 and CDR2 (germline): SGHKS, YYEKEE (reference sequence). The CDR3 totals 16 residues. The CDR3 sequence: CASSPWRGANQETQYF. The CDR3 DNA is TGTGCCAGCAGCCCCTGGCGGGGGGCCAACCAAGAGACCCAGTACTTC.

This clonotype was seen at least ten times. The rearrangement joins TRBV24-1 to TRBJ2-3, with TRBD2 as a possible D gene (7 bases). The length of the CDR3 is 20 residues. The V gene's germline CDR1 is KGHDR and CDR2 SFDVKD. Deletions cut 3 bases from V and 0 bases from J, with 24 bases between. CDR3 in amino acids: CATSDPQGGGSLTSTDTQYF. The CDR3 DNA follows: TGTGCCACCAGTGATCCCCAAGGGGGGGGAAGCCTTACTAGCACAGATACGCAGTATTTT.